Below, one T cell receptor beta chain is given with its context. The libraries were made with immunoSEQ v3. Some clones are missing from TCRdb's copy, which holds only in-frame ones; the method was immunoSEQ multiplex PCR. The sample contains some 43,000 clones, 79% of which appear only once. J lost 4 bases, V lost 4 bases, and 4 bases had no gene match. Germline CDR1 reads MGHRA; CDR2 reads YSYEKL. There are 14 residues in the CDR3. This sample stems from a study of TIL therapy for anti-PD-1-resistant metastatic lung cancer. Sample time point: pre-treatment sample, taken before nivolumab and TIL therapy.

The clonotype comes from a man between 65 and 85 years old with non-small cell lung cancer. This chain uses TRBV4-1 with TRBJ2-7; TRBD2 matches at 10 bases. Specimen: blood, collected at baseline. This chain's CDR3 is CASSRGLAVYEQYF. The CDR3 region has the DNA TGCGCCAGCAGCCGAGGACTAGCGGTTTACGAGCAGTACTTC.